What follows are 28 T cell receptor beta chains derived from one specimen sequenced in a study of blood T cell repertoires in COVID-19. TCRdb's table, derived via immunoSEQ multiplex PCR, lists solely in-frame clones and lacks some. The sample records more than 200,000 clones, 83% being singletons. The sample was peripheral blood. Every receptor here comes from a woman in her 40s with active or convalescent COVID-19.

This clone was seen a single time. The V gene is TRBV10-1, the J gene TRBJ2-7; 9 bases fit TRBD1. The ends lost 4 bases at V and 3 bases at J; junction bases unmatched: 7. CDR1 and CDR2 from the germline V gene are WNHNN and SYGVQD (reference sequence). The CDR3 has 15 amino acids. This chain's CDR3 is CASSVGWDRVYEQYF. CDR3 coding DNA: TGCGCCAGCAGTGTGGGATGGGACAGGGTCTACGAGCAGTACTTC.

This sequence joins TRBV6-2 or TRBV6-3 and TRBJ2-5; D is unresolved. V was shortened by 2 bases and J by 2 bases, with 3 bases between the two germline ends. CDR3 length: 12 residues. The V gene's germline CDR1 is MNHEY and CDR2 SVGEGT. CDR3 region: CASSYLQETQYF. The CDR3 DNA sequence: TGTGCCAGCAGTTACCTACAAGAGACCCAGTACTTC.

The chain employs TRBV21-1 and TRBJ2-5; the table assigns TRBD2, which was not confirmed against the DNA. TRBV21-1 is annotated as a pseudogene. The CDR3 consists of 16 residues. This CDR3 is CASSKVSSGGQETQYF. The CDR3 bases are TGTGCCAGCAGCAAAGTATCGAGTGGCGGCCAAGAGACCCAGTACTTC.

The chain links TRBV12-2 to TRBJ2-7; the table's D call TRBD2 went unverified against the DNA. TRBV12-2 is a pseudogene. The CDR3 contains 15 residues. The DNA of the CDR3 is TGTGCAAGTCGCTTCGGGACTAGCGCTACCTACGAGCAGTACTTC. Its protein product is CASRFGTSATYEQYF.

The rearrangement links TRBV4-2 to TRBJ2-7, with D tentatively TRBD2 (7 bases). Germline CDR1 LGHNA, CDR2 YNFKEQ. V gave up 0 bases and J gave up 7 bases, with 16 bases separating them. The CDR3 has 15 amino acids. This chain's CDR3 is CASSQDPGGAKEQYF. The CDR3 DNA reads TGTGCCAGCAGCCAAGATCCGGGGGGCGCTAAAGAGCAGTACTTC.

V usage is TRBV19 and J usage is TRBJ2-2; 8 bases fit TRBD2. Germline lookup yields CDR1 LNHDA and CDR2 SQIVND (reference sequence). Unmatched junction bases numbered 6, after V lost 7 bases and J lost 5 bases. CDR3 length: 14 residues. The CDR3 reads CASNSRGGTGELFF. The DNA of the CDR3 is TGTGCCAGTAACAGTCGGGGGGGAACCGGGGAGCTGTTTTTT.

The gene calls are TRBV3-1 (or the pseudogene TRBV3-2) and TRBJ2-6; 8 nucleotides align to TRBD1. Trimming removed 2 bases from V and 2 bases from J; junction bases left unmatched: 5. The CDR3 totals 17 residues. In germline, CDR1 is LGHDT, CDR2 YNNKEL (reference sequence). Written as DNA, the CDR3 is TGTGCCAGCAGCCAACTCACGGACAGGGCTGGGGCCAACGTCCTGACTTTC. Amino acid sequence: CASSQLTDRAGANVLTF.

The rearrangement uses TRBV18 and TRBJ2-5, with 13 bases matching TRBD2. Germline lookup yields CDR1 KGHSH and CDR2 LQKENI. Losses at the gene ends were 2 bases for V and 4 bases for J; bases not matched to a gene: 10. This CDR3 contains 18 residues. The CDR3, as DNA: TGTGCCAGCTCACCAAGATCACTAGCGGGAGGGAGTGGAGAGACCCAGTACTTC. It is translated as CASSPRSLAGGSGETQYF.

The rearrangement uses TRBV13 and TRBJ2-1, with 8 bases matching TRBD1. Germline lookup yields CDR1 PRHDT and CDR2 FYEKMQ (reference sequence). The V and J ends lost 5 bases and 8 bases, in that order; junction bases with no gene match: 14. This CDR3 contains 16 residues. CDR3 sequence reads: CASSRFGQGGVDEQFF. In DNA form, the CDR3 reads TGTGCCAGCAGCCGTTTCGGACAGGGTGGCGTGGATGAGCAGTTCTTC.

The rearrangement uses TRBV5-4 and TRBJ2-7; 10 bases line up with TRBD2. With V trimmed by 0 bases and J by 3 bases, 3 bases remained unmatched. Germline values: CDR1 SGHNT, CDR2 YYREEE (reference sequence). The CDR3 extends over 15 amino acids. The CDR3 DNA reads TGTGCCAGCAGCTTGGTGGTAGCGGGGGGCTACGAGCAGTACTTC. Amino acid sequence: CASSLVVAGGYEQYF.

The chain joins TRBV5-4 to TRBJ2-7, with TRBD2 matching over 7 bases. V gave up 0 bases and J gave up 7 bases; unmatched junction bases: 13. The CDR3 has 16 amino acids. Germline-derived CDR1 and CDR2 are SGHNT and YYREEE (reference sequence). CDR3 residues: CASSLARGRGDLEQYF. CDR3 sequence (DNA): TGTGCCAGCAGCTTGGCACGGGGACGGGGGGACTTAGAGCAGTACTTC.

V gene TRBV19 combines with J gene TRBJ2-7; perhaps TRBD1 as D (6 bases). The CDR3 is made up of 17 amino acids. Germline V gene sequence: CDR1 LNHDA, CDR2 SQIVND (reference sequence). Trimming took 3 bases from V and 6 from J, leaving 24 bases between them. CDR3: CASSILPCYKGECEQYF. The CDR3 bases are TGTGCCAGTAGTATCCTCCCATGTTATAAGGGGGAGTGCGAGCAGTACTTC.

This clone was picked up one time. The gene calls are TRBV19 and TRBJ2-3, with 10 bases that match TRBD2. Looked up from germline, CDR1 is LNHDA and CDR2 is SQIVND (reference sequence). CDR3 length: 17 amino acids. V shed 3 bases, J shed 6 bases, and the junction held 12 bases outside the gene matches. The CDR3, as DNA: TGTGCCAGTAGTATTGGAGGAGCGGGAGGGCCGGGGGATACGCAGTATTTT. This codes for CASSIGGAGGPGDTQYF.

This chain links TRBV10-2 with TRBJ1-2; possibly TRBD1 for D (6 bases). The V end was cut by 3 bases, the J end by 6 bases, with 17 bases between. Germline CDR1 reads WSHSY; CDR2 reads SAAADI. The CDR3 length is 15 residues. The CDR3 DNA is TGCGCCAGCAGTGAACCGGGACACGCAGAGGATGGCTACACCTTC. Protein sequence: CASSEPGHAEDGYTF.

The chain combines TRBV6-5 with TRBJ1-1; no clear D gene. CDR3 length equals 15 residues. The germline gives CDR1 MNHEY, CDR2 SVGAGI. Trimming stripped 2 bases from V and 8 bases from J, with 18 bases between. The CDR3 bases are TGTGCCAGCAGTTACGGATTGGGTCGAGGGCAGGAAGCTTTCTTT. Translating it yields CASSYGLGRGQEAFF.

The rearrangement links TRBV19 to TRBJ2-1; a weak D match, TRBD2 (6 bases). CDR1 is LNHDA, CDR2 SQIVND, per germline (reference sequence). Trimming took 10 bases from V and 1 from J, leaving 14 bases between them. This CDR3 is 14 amino acids long. In DNA form, the CDR3 reads TGTGCCACCGACGGTCGGGGGTCCTACAATGAGCAGTTCTTC. Protein: CATDGRGSYNEQFF. The full variable domain, rest sourced from reference TRBV19 and TRBJ2-1, is DGGITQSPKYLFRKEGQNVTLSCEQNLNHDAMYWYRQDPGQGLRLIYYSQIVNDFQKGDIAEGYSVSREKKESFPLTVTSAQKNPTAFYLCATDGRGSYNEQFFGPGTRLTVL.

This clone was counted between two and nine times. This chain uses TRBV7-9 with TRBJ2-1, with 8 bases that match TRBD1. CDR1 is SEHNR, CDR2 FQNEAQ, per germline (reference sequence). The CDR3 loop spans 14 amino acids. V lost 8 bases, J lost 6 bases, and 9 bases stayed unmatched. The CDR3 DNA reads as TGTGCCAGCCGCGGACAGGGTCCCAGCAATGAGCAGTTCTTC. This codes for CASRGQGPSNEQFF.

The chain carries TRBV12-3 or TRBV12-4 and TRBJ2-1, with 7 nucleotides matching TRBD1. V lost 6 bases, J lost 4 bases, and 3 bases stayed unmatched. The CDR3 runs 13 residues. CDR3: CASRSGQYNEQFF. The CDR3 coding sequence is TGTGCCAGCAGATCGGGACAGTACAATGAGCAGTTCTTC.

V and J are TRBV29-1 and TRBJ1-2; D gene uncertain. Germline lookup yields CDR1 SQVTM and CDR2 ANQGSEA. V lost 4 bases and J lost 6, with 9 bases in between. The CDR3 has 11 residues. Here the CDR3 reads CSVGVGDGYTF. Written as DNA, the CDR3 is TGCAGCGTTGGTGTCGGGGATGGCTACACCTTC.

The table lists this clone with a count of one. The gene calls are TRBV11-3 and TRBJ1-2; D perhaps matches TRBD1 (6 bases). Trimming pared 1 base from V and 4 bases from J, leaving 19 bases between. Germline V gene sequence: CDR1 SGHNT, CDR2 YENEEA. CDR3 length: 17 residues. For the CDR3, the DNA is TGTGCCAGCAGCTTAGGACTTCCAGGGGCGCGGAGCTATGGCTACACCTTC. Translation: CASSLGLPGARSYGYTF.

CDR3 residues: CASSQSASRAVGGHGYTF. The CDR3, as DNA: TGCGCCAGCAGTCAATCAGCTTCCCGGGCAGTCGGCGGGCATGGCTACACCTTC. The chain carries TRBV23-1 and TRBJ1-2; D gene unclear. TRBV23-1 has ORF status, its function being uncertain. This CDR3 has 18 amino acids. Trimming left V 0 bases short and J 6 bases short, with 23 bases between.

This chain links TRBV11-2 with TRBJ2-7, with 7 positions matching TRBD1. This CDR3 has 13 residues. Trimming removed 6 bases from V and 0 bases from J; junction bases left unmatched: 2. Per the germline V gene, CDR1 is SGHAT and CDR2 is FQNNGV. Written as DNA, the CDR3 is TGTGCCAGCAGAAGGGACAGCTCCTACGAGCAGTACTTC. It encodes CASRRDSSYEQYF.

The gene calls are TRBV5-4 and TRBJ2-3; 11 bases align to TRBD2. J lost 6 bases, V lost 1 base, and 7 bases had no gene match. This CDR3 region has 16 residues. Germline CDR1 SGHNT, CDR2 YYREEE (reference sequence). The CDR3 DNA is TGTGCCAGCAGCTTGACTAGCGGGGGTGTTCGGGATACGCAGTATTTT. It codes for CASSLTSGGVRDTQYF.

This chain joins TRBV7-9 and TRBJ1-4; D is unclear. Trimming pared 10 bases from V and 6 bases from J, leaving 18 bases between. Germline assignment: CDR1 SEHNR and CDR2 FQNEAQ (reference sequence). This CDR3 spans 14 amino acids. The DNA for the CDR3 is TGTGCCATCAAATCGGACGGGGATTATGAAAAACTGTTTTTT. Translating gives CAIKSDGDYEKLFF. The complete variable domain, with remaining parts taken from reference TRBV7-9 and TRBJ1-4, reads DTGVSQNPRHKITKRGQNVTFRCDPISEHNRLYWYRQTLGQGPEFLTYFQNEAQLEKSRLLSDRFSAERPKGSFSTLEIQRTEQGDSAMYLCAIKSDGDYEKLFFGSGTQLSVL.

J is TRBJ1-1 and V is TRBV7-9; 10 bases match TRBD1. The CDR3 extends over 19 amino acids. J lost 0 bases, V lost 2 bases, and 12 bases had no gene match. The germline gives CDR1 SEHNR, CDR2 FQNEAQ (reference sequence). CDR3 DNA: TGTGCCAGCAGCTTACGGACGGTGAAAGACAGGGGGCTGAACACTGAAGCTTTCTTT. Translating gives CASSLRTVKDRGLNTEAFF.

The chain employs TRBV23-1 and TRBJ1-2, with a tentative D call TRBD1 (6 bases). TRBV23-1 carries the ORF label, with uncertain function. The CDR3 is made up of 16 amino acids. Trimming cost V 1 base and J 6 bases, with 18 bases left between them. The CDR3 coding sequence is TGCGCCAGCAGTCAATTTTTAAACAGGGCAGGCCATGGCTACACCTTC. It yields the protein CASSQFLNRAGHGYTF.

The J gene is TRBJ1-5, the V gene TRBV9; 10 bases fit TRBD1. Unmatched junction bases numbered 6, after V lost 4 bases and J lost 5 bases. Germline V gene sequence: CDR1 SGDLS, CDR2 YYNGEE. The CDR3 consists of 15 residues. CDR3 in DNA: TGTGCCAGCAGCCCAGGGACAGGGGTTGATCAGCCCCAGCATTTT. Amino acids: CASSPGTGVDQPQHF.

This clone has just a few counts. The chain couples TRBV19 to TRBJ1-1, with D tentatively TRBD1 (6 bases). Germline values: CDR1 LNHDA, CDR2 SQIVND (reference sequence). Trimming stripped 9 bases from V and 0 bases from J, with 14 bases between. The CDR3 is made up of 14 amino acids. The CDR3 reads CASKGGAMNTEAFF. The CDR3 DNA reads as TGTGCCAGCAAGGGGGGGGCCATGAACACTGAAGCTTTCTTT.